The 12 T cell receptor beta chains reported below all come from one sample, sequenced in a study of cytomegalovirus exposure and HLA in healthy donors. PCR primers comprised 60 Vbeta and 13 Jbeta primers. Generated by immunoSEQ multiplex PCR, the TCRdb table keeps only in-frame clones and is missing some. The table includes approximately 210,000 clones, around nine tenths detected once. Sample: PBMCs. Receptors originate from a woman between 18 and 29 years old in good health and CMV-seronegative.

The V call is TRBV9, the J call TRBJ2-1, with TRBD2 as a possible D gene (6 bases). The germline V gene encodes CDR1 SGDLS and CDR2 YYNGEE. Trimming removed 0 bases at V and 3 bases at J, with 13 bases between. The CDR3 is 16 residues long. CDR3 sequence: CASSVGGGRNYNEQFF. CDR3 DNA sequence: TGTGCCAGCAGCGTAGGGGGTGGGAGGAACTACAATGAGCAGTTCTTC.

The chain employs TRBV4-1 and TRBJ1-4, with D possibly matching TRBD1 (6 bases). This CDR3 is built from 15 residues. Germline-derived CDR1 and CDR2 are MGHRA and YSYEKL. Trimming cost V 5 bases and J 7 bases, with 17 bases left between them. This CDR3 is CASSAGGAGSEKLFF. The CDR3 region has the DNA TGCGCCAGCAGCGCGGGGGGCGCCGGAAGTGAAAAACTGTTTTTT.

The rearrangement links TRBV6-5 to TRBJ1-1; 10 bases are shared with TRBD1. The germline V gene encodes CDR1 MNHEY and CDR2 SVGAGI. With 6 bases clipped from V and 1 base from J, the junction kept 2 bases outside the gene matches. CDR3 size: 14 residues. CDR3 nucleotides: TGTGCCAGCAGCCGGGACAGGGGGAACACTGAAGCTTTCTTT. It encodes CASSRDRGNTEAFF.

This clone was picked up one time. V gene TRBV18 combines with J gene TRBJ2-7, with D possibly being TRBD2 (6 bases). V lost 3 bases, J lost 6 bases, and 18 bases lay in between. Germline V gene lookup returns CDR1 KGHSH and CDR2 LQKENI. The CDR3 totals 15 residues. This chain's CDR3 is CASSPAGNNPGEQYF. In DNA form, the CDR3 reads TGTGCCAGCTCACCGGCGGGGAACAACCCAGGCGAGCAGTACTTC.

This clone was recorded only once. This chain joins TRBV6-1 and TRBJ2-5; 10 positions match TRBD2. Germline assignment: CDR1 MNHNS and CDR2 SASEGT. The J segment lost 5 bases and the V segment lost 4 bases, leaving 10 bases of the junction unmatched. This CDR3 has 16 amino acids. This chain's CDR3 is CASSVGAGGTIETQYF. The CDR3 DNA reads as TGTGCCAGCAGTGTGGGAGCGGGGGGGACCATCGAGACCCAGTACTTC.

The chain uses TRBV7-2 and TRBJ1-5; the D is unclear. This CDR3 is built from 15 residues. The germline V and J ends were trimmed by 1 base and 0 bases, with 7 bases remaining between them. CDR1 SGHTA and CDR2 FQGNSA come from the germline V gene. The CDR3 loop is CASSLDSYSNQPQHF. CDR3 sequence (DNA): TGTGCCAGCAGCTTAGACAGCTATAGCAATCAGCCCCAGCATTTT.

The chain recombines TRBV9 with TRBJ2-3; TRBD2 agrees at 8 bases. This CDR3 is built from 16 residues. The germline CDR1 and CDR2 sequences are SGDLS and YYNGEE. With V trimmed by 4 bases and J by 6 bases, 13 bases remained unmatched. The chain's CDR3 is CASSPRTSGNRDTQYF. CDR3 nucleotides: TGTGCCAGCAGCCCCCGAACTAGCGGCAATCGGGATACGCAGTATTTT.

This chain connects TRBV5-6 to TRBJ2-5; a possible D gene is TRBD1 (6 bases). CDR3 length: 13 amino acids. Trimming took off 1 base at V and 7 bases at J, with 11 bases between the two ends. Germline V gene data show CDR1 as SGHDT and CDR2 as YYEEEE. The CDR3 sequence is CASSLQGSGTQYF. DNA of the CDR3: TGTGCCAGCAGCTTGCAGGGGAGTGGGACCCAGTACTTC.

The chain joins TRBV5-1 to TRBJ1-4, with 7 bases identical to TRBD1. With 6 bases clipped from V and 0 bases from J, the junction kept 5 bases outside the gene matches. From germline, CDR1 is SGHRS and CDR2 YFSETQ. The CDR3 has 15 residues. The DNA for the CDR3 is TGCGCCAGCACCCTTACAGGGGCAACTAATGAAAAACTGTTTTTT. Amino acid sequence: CASTLTGATNEKLFF.

A single count supports this clone. The chain links TRBV27 to TRBJ2-5; TRBD1 aligns across 7 bases. The DNA end favors TRBJ2-7, so the J call may be wrong. Germline-derived CDR1 and CDR2 are MNHEY and SMNVEV (reference sequence). CDR3 length: 14 residues. This CDR3 reads CASSLTGSPYEQYF. CDR3 sequence (DNA): TGTGCCAGCAGTTTGACAGGGTCGCCCTACGAGCAGTACTTC.

This rearrangement joins TRBV6-5 to TRBJ1-3; D remains ambiguous. The V end lost 4 bases, the J end lost 7 bases, and 5 bases lay between the germline ends. In germline, CDR1 is MNHEY, CDR2 SVGAGI. The CDR3 length is 11 residues. The CDR3 loop is CASSSRNTIYF. DNA for the CDR3: TGTGCCAGCAGTTCTAGGAACACCATATATTTT.

V and J are TRBV2 and TRBJ1-5; D gene uncertain. Germline CDR1 SNHLY, CDR2 FYNNEI. The length of the CDR3 is 14 residues. V was pared by 7 bases and J by 0 bases, with 10 bases between. The CDR3: CASTRDYSNQPQHF. CDR3 in DNA: TGTGCCAGCACGCGGGATTATAGCAATCAGCCCCAGCATTTT.